This T cell receptor (beta chain) was observed in a study of control samples from healthy donors and cancer patients. The CDR3 is 13 amino acids. Germline CDR1 is MNHEY and CDR2 is SVGEGT. The V and J ends lost 2 bases and 7 bases respectively, with 9 bases between them. Assay: immunoSEQ multiplex PCR; the TCRdb copy retains only in-frame clones and omits some. The data hold about 180,000 clones, with around 89% observed a single time. Material: blood. The sequence was obtained from a woman between 50 and 59 years old in good health. The V gene is TRBV6-2 or TRBV6-3, the J gene TRBJ1-5; weak D call: TRBD1 (5 bases). The CDR3 sequence: CASSYRGGQPQHF. As DNA, the CDR3 is TGTGCCAGCAGTTACAGGGGCGGGCAGCCCCAGCATTTT.